This T cell receptor (beta chain) derives from a study of PD-1 blockade in mismatch repair-deficient tumors. The study, taken as a whole, reports: Tumor-resident clones, often undetectable pretreatment in blood, expanded then contracted after pembrolizumab.

About this clone itself: Its target is not known.

The CDR3 runs 14 residues. Germline assignment: CDR1 SQVTM and CDR2 ANQGSEA. Trimming shortened V by 0 bases and J by 3 bases, and 8 bases separated the two germline ends. The table came from immunoSEQ multiplex PCR; TCRdb's copy has only in-frame clones and leaves some out. The sample shows some 120,000 clones, over 65% of them seen only once. Every patient had mismatch repair deficiency by PCR or immunohistochemistry. The receptor comes from an adult with mismatch repair-deficient cancer. This specimen consisted of peripheral blood, obtained 60 to 65 weeks after starting pembrolizumab. This chain links TRBV29-1 with TRBJ1-4, with D uncertain. CDR3 nucleotide sequence: TGCAGCGTTGAAGAAGGCCGGTCTAATGAAAAACTGTTTTTT. Translated: CSVEEGRSNEKLFF.